This T cell receptor beta chain is from a study of T cell changes during pregnancy in multiple sclerosis. Germline V gene data show CDR1 as MGHDK and CDR2 as SYGVNS. The CDR3 loop spans 14 amino acids. V shed 6 bases, J shed 5 bases, and the junction held 5 bases outside the gene matches. Using immunoSEQ multiplex PCR, the repertoire was profiled, and TCRdb retains in-frame clones only, with some absent. The sample has approximately 20,000 clones, about 90% seen once. The sequence derives from a female donor in good health, enrolled as a control in a pregnancy study. V and J are TRBV25-1 and TRBJ2-2, with 8 bases matching TRBD1. This specimen was CD8+ T cells from peripheral blood mononuclear cells, taken in the second trimester of pregnancy. CDR3 DNA: TGTGCCAGCAGCGTGGACAGGGAAACCGGGGAGCTGTTTTTT. Translating gives CASSVDRETGELFF.